The next 8 T cell receptor beta chains were all read from a single sample in a study of blood T cells in healthy people across ages (dated by TCRdb to between 2014 and 2016). The library came from 5' RACE. TCRdb shows the sequencer as Illumina HiSeq 2500. The second PCR ran for about 7 to 11 cycles and used a J-beta primer mix along with a sample-barcoded 5' primer. TCRdb reworked the public reads: Q25 trimming with fastp, MiXCR clone assembly, productive beta chains retained. Each record represents a unique CDR3 protein, reported with the most common genes and DNA among its rows. The sample table contains some 760,000 distinct CDR3 sequences; only one count was recorded for approximately 25% of them. Of the sample, 9.4% falls within the top ten clones. The same sample was also used in a study of T cells of mothers and their children.

Sequenced: blood. The source of these receptors is a boy under 18 in good health.

This clonotype occurred a few times. This chain links TRBV2 with TRBJ2-7; 10 nucleotides line up with TRBD2. V dropped 7 bases and J dropped 3; count of bases not matched to a gene: 15. Germline CDR1 is SNHLY and CDR2 is FYNNEI. This CDR3 is 17 amino acids long. The CDR3 spells CASIIDGLAGVFYEQYF. The CDR3 DNA sequence: TGTGCCAGCATCATTGACGGCCTAGCGGGAGTATTCTACGAGCAGTACTTC.

The chain is built from TRBV5-1 and TRBJ2-7; D uncertain. The CDR3 runs 13 residues. Trimming pared 0 bases from V and 4 bases from J, leaving 8 bases between. Germline V gives CDR1 SGHRS, CDR2 YFSETQ. CDR3 amino acids: CASSLAYTYEQYF. For the CDR3, the DNA is TGCGCCAGCAGCTTGGCCTATACGTACGAGCAGTACTTC. Full variable domain (rest looked up from reference TRBV5-1 and TRBJ2-7): KAGVTQTPRYLIKTRGQQVTLSCSPISGHRSVSWYQQTPGQGLQFLFEYFSETQRNKGNFPGRFSGRQFSNSRSEMNVSTLELGDSALYLCASSLAYTYEQYFGPGTRLTVT.

This clonotype was observed a few times. This chain uses TRBV5-8 with TRBJ1-1; D is uncertain. The CDR3 runs to 15 residues. Trimming removed 1 base from V and 5 bases from J, with 15 bases in between. Germline CDR1 is SGHTS and CDR2 is YDEGEE. The DNA of the CDR3 is TGTGCCAGCAGCTTGTTGGCTACACCACGGACTGAAGCTTTCTTT. Amino acids: CASSLLATPRTEAFF.

This clonotype was found a few times. In nucleotides, the CDR3 is TGTGCCAGCAGCCTAGCGGAGGAGGGCACAGATACGCAGTATTTT. Its translation: CASSLAEEGTDTQYF. The V gene is TRBV12-3 or TRBV12-4, the J gene TRBJ2-3, with 7 bases identical to TRBD2. V shed 6 bases, J shed 1 base, and the junction held 7 bases outside the gene matches. There are 15 residues in the CDR3.

This clonotype came up a few times. The chain is built from TRBV14 and TRBJ2-7, with D tentatively TRBD2 (5 bases). The closer fit of TRBJ2-1 to the DNA end suggests the J call may be wrong. CDR1 and CDR2 from the germline V gene are SGHDN and FVKESK. The CDR3 covers 16 residues. CDR3 residues: CASSQEAGGMLDEQFF. The CDR3 bases are TGTGCCAGCAGCCAAGAGGCAGGAGGTATGCTGGATGAGCAGTTCTTC.

V usage is TRBV6-6 and J usage is TRBJ1-3; 8 bases align to TRBD1. There are 19 residues in the CDR3. V shed 2 bases and J 1 base; nucleotides not matched to a gene: 13. From germline, CDR1 is MNHNY and CDR2 SVGAGI (reference sequence). The CDR3 spells CASSYLSFDRGESGNTIYF. The CDR3 coding sequence is TGTGCCAGCAGTTACCTTTCCTTTGACAGGGGAGAGTCTGGAAACACCATATATTTT.

This rearrangement joins TRBV3-1 to TRBJ2-5; 8 nucleotides align to TRBD2. V lost 6 bases, J lost 2 bases, and 8 bases stayed unmatched. Germline lookup yields CDR1 LGHDT and CDR2 YNNKEL (reference sequence). The CDR3 contains 15 residues. The DNA of the CDR3 is TGTGCCAGCAGACCTATTAGCGGGGATCAAGAGACCCAGTACTTC. Translation gives CASRPISGDQETQYF.

A few counts support this clonotype. V gene TRBV12-3 or TRBV12-4 combines with J gene TRBJ2-7; no reliable D call. The CDR3 length is 13 residues. The germline V and J ends were trimmed by 5 bases and 3 bases, with 11 bases remaining between them. The CDR3 DNA is TGTGCCAGCAGTCCCTCAAACAACTACGAGCAGTACTTC. It specifies CASSPSNNYEQYF.